Listed here is a single TCR beta chain. Its specificity is unknown. The data stem from a study of shared clonotypes between healthy human individuals. Study-level points and caveats: Investigators collected only blood, and repertoires in tissues likely differ.

Sequenced by immunoSEQ multiplex PCR; TCRdb stores in-frame clones only, minus some. The repertoire has more than 1.2 million clones, approximately 98.5% of them found once; the top ten carry 0.3% to 0.45%. Trimming removed 2 bases from V and 0 bases from J, with 8 bases in between. The CDR3 covers 15 residues. Germline CDR1 is KGHSH and CDR2 is LQKENI. The TCR was taken from a man between 25 and 39 years old in good health. Sequenced material: naive CD4+ T cells sorted from blood. Subset noted: CD45RA+ positively selected. The chain carries TRBV18 and TRBJ1-5; D unresolved. In DNA, the CDR3 is TGTGCCAGCTCACCAGTAACCACTAGCAATCAGCCCCAGCATTTT. Protein sequence: CASSPVTTSNQPQHF.